This is a list of T cell receptor beta chains from one sample in a study of blood T cell repertoires in COVID-19. Clones were sequenced by immunoSEQ multiplex PCR, and TCRdb holds only the in-frame ones, with some missing. Among over 95,000 clones listed, roughly 84% were seen once. The sample was peripheral blood. All receptors derive from a woman in her forties with acute or convalescent COVID-19. CDR3s include the opening cysteine and the closing phenylalanine or tryptophan. D genes are given only for firm matches. Size values are once, few and many counts, or a class for expanded clones, and some rows have none.

v_call	j_call	d_call	clone_size	cdr3_nt	cdr3_aa
TRBV19	TRBJ1-1	.	.	TGTGCCAGTTGTAAGAGATCGACAGGACGAAACACTGAAGCTTTCTTT	CASCKRSTGRNTEAFF
TRBV3-1/TRBV3-2	TRBJ1-1	TRBD1	.	TGTGCCAGCAGCCAAGAAAGGGCAGGGGGATACACTGAAGCTTTCTTT	CASSQERAGGYTEAFF
TRBV20-1	TRBJ2-5	TRBD1	.	TGCAGTGCTAGTAAGAGGACAGGGTCCCAAGAGACCCAGTACTTC	CSASKRTGSQETQYF
TRBV23-1	TRBJ1-5	.	.	TGCGCCAGCAGCCGACAGCTTCTTAATCAGCCCCAGCATTTT	CASSRQLLNQPQHF
TRBV5-4	TRBJ2-1	.	.	TGTGCCAGCAGCTTTTCCGGGGGGCACTTTGGTGAGCAGTTCTTC	CASSFSGGHFGEQFF
TRBV18	TRBJ1-1	TRBD1	few	TGTGCCAGCTCACCATGGACAGGGACTGAAGCTTTCTTT	CASSPWTGTEAFF
TRBV6-6	TRBJ2-7	.	once	TGTGCCAGCAGTTACGGGGCTAGCGCCCGTATGTACGAGCAGTACTTC	CASSYGASARMYEQYF
TRBV5-6	TRBJ1-5	.	.	TGTGCCAGCAGCACAATGGATGGAGTTTATAGCAATCAGCCCCAGCATTTT	CASSTMDGVYSNQPQHF
TRBV10-3	TRBJ2-1	.	few	TGTGCCATCGCCCGGGGACTGAGCTCCTACAATGAGCAGTTCTTC	CAIARGLSSYNEQFF
TRBV5-1	TRBJ1-4	TRBD1	.	TGCGCCAGCAGCCTCGAAGCCGGGACAGGGTCGGGGAAACTGTTTTTT	CASSLEAGTGSGKLFF
TRBV3-1/TRBV3-2	TRBJ1-6	.	.	TGTGCCAGCAGCCAAGGGGGCCGGTCACCCCTCCACTTT	CASSQGGRSPLHF
TRBV7-9	TRBJ2-4	TRBD1	.	TGTGCCAGCAGCTTAGGAGACAGGGGCAAAAACATTCAGTACTTC	CASSLGDRGKNIQYF
TRBV12-3/TRBV12-4	TRBJ1-2	.	.	TGTGCCAGCAGTAGAACAGGGTATGGCTACACCTTC	CASSRTGYGYTF
TRBV18	TRBJ2-7	TRBD2	.	TGTGCCAGCTCTTCCAGCGGGGGCTCTCCTGGGCAGTACTTC	CASSSSGGSPGQYF
TRBV2	TRBJ1-4	.	.	TGTGCCAGCAGTGCCACTACAGGCTCAACTAATGAAAAACTGTTTTTT	CASSATTGSTNEKLFF
TRBV3-1/TRBV3-2	TRBJ1-3	.	.	TGTGCCAGCACACTCGACAGGCCGGGAAACACCATATATTTT	CASTLDRPGNTIYF
TRBV19	TRBJ1-1	.	.	TGTGCCAGTAACTCCAGGGGATCCCTCATGAACACTGAAGCTTTCTTT	CASNSRGSLMNTEAFF
TRBV7-9	TRBJ2-7	.	.	TGTGCCAGCAGCTCCCCCCTAGCGCGGGAGCAGTACTTC	CASSSPLAREQYF
TRBV3-1/TRBV3-2	TRBJ1-6	.	.	TGTGCCAGCAGCCAGGATCCAGTGGGGCGCTCACCCCTCCACTTT	CASSQDPVGRSPLHF
TRBV7-9	TRBJ2-7	TRBD1	.	TGTGCCAGCAGCAGATTTTTGGGACAGGGCGGCGAGCAGTACTTC	CASSRFLGQGGEQYF
TRBV7-3	TRBJ2-1	.	.	TGTGCCAGCAGCTGGACAAAGGACAATGAGCAGTTCTTC	CASSWTKDNEQFF
TRBV5-4	TRBJ1-1	TRBD1	.	TGTGCCAGCAGCAGACAGGGGGCCTTGAACACTGAAGCTTTCTTT	CASSRQGALNTEAFF
TRBV20-1	TRBJ2-7	TRBD2	.	TGCAGTGCTAGTAGGCCTAGCGGGGGGTACGAGCAGTACTTC	CSASRPSGGYEQYF
TRBV3-1/TRBV3-2	TRBJ2-1	.	.	TGTGCCAGCAGGCCCGGGACTCTCTACAATGAGCAGTTCTTC	CASRPGTLYNEQFF
TRBV10-2	TRBJ2-7	TRBD2	.	TGCGCCAGCAGGAGCACTAGCGGGACTGGCGAGCAGTACTTC	CASRSTSGTGEQYF
TRBV9	TRBJ1-2	.	few	TGTGCCAGCAGCGTAGCGGGGTCAGGCGGTGGCTACACCTTC	CASSVAGSGGGYTF
TRBV7-9	TRBJ2-1	TRBD1	.	TGTGCCAGCAGCTTAATGGGACAGGTATTCAATGAGCAGTTCTTC	CASSLMGQVFNEQFF
TRBV6-7	TRBJ2-1	TRBD2	.	TGTGCCAGCAGTGCGTCTAGCGGGGGCCCCCTTTTTCAGTTCTTC	CASSASSGGPLFQFF
TRBV12-3/TRBV12-4	TRBJ1-1	.	once	TGTGCCAGCAGTTCGGACCGGGGCACTGAAGCTTTCTTT	CASSSDRGTEAFF